This T cell receptor (beta chain) derives from a study of blood T cell repertoires in COVID-19. This clone showed up just a few times. Trimming pared 6 bases from V and 0 bases from J, leaving 8 bases between. Germline V gene lookup returns CDR1 LNHDA and CDR2 SQIVND (reference sequence). The CDR3 sequence is 13 residues long. Donors in Cohort 3 counted as recovered after two negative PCRs, clearance, or symptom resolution. Generated by immunoSEQ multiplex PCR, the TCRdb table keeps only in-frame clones and is missing some. The sample gives fewer than 400,000 clones, approximately 87% of which show up once; approximately 9.3% is in the top ten.

The sequencing sample was made of PBMCs or T cells enriched from blood (not recorded which). The gene calls are TRBV19 and TRBJ1-1; no firm D call. This receptor was obtained from a woman in her forties or fifties who had recovered from COVID-19. CDR3: CASSYRVNTEAFF. CDR3 DNA: TGTGCCAGTAGCTACAGAGTGAACACTGAAGCTTTCTTT.